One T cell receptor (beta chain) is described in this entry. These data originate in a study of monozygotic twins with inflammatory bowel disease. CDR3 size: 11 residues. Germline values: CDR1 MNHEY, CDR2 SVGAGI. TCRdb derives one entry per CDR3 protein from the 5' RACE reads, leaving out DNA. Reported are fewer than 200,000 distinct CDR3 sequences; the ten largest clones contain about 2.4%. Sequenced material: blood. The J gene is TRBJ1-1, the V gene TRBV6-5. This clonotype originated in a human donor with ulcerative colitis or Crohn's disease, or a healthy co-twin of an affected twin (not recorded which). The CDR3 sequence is CASSSGREAFF.